The rows below give T cell receptor beta chains drawn from one sample of a study of blood T cell repertoires in COVID-19. Assay: immunoSEQ multiplex PCR; the TCRdb copy retains only in-frame clones and omits some. The profile covers under 110,000 clones, with about four fifths appearing a single time and around 14% taken by the ten largest. Sequencing input: peripheral blood. These TCRs come from a woman aged 55-75 years with acute or convalescent COVID-19. CDR3s include the opening cysteine and the closing phenylalanine or tryptophan. A D gene is named only where the DNA matches it firmly. Clone sizes are given selectively: once, few, many, or a class where the clone is expanded.

CDR3	DNA	J	size	V	D
CASSYFTGSGYEQYF	TGTGCCAGCAGTTACTTCACCGGGTCGGGATACGAGCAGTACTTC	TRBJ2-7	.	TRBV6-5	.
CASSTRGGSEKLFF	TGTGCCAGTAGTACCCGAGGGGGCTCTGAAAAACTGTTTTTT	TRBJ1-4	once	TRBV19	TRBD1
CASSEGLTVGELFF	TGTGCTAGCAGCGAAGGACTGACTGTCGGGGAGCTGTTTTTT	TRBJ2-2	.	TRBV7-9	.
CASSLKGPLNTDTQYF	TGCGCCAGCAGCTTGAAGGGGCCCTTGAACACAGATACGCAGTATTTT	TRBJ2-3	once	TRBV5-1	.
CATSRIGTSGYYEQYF	TGTGCCACCAGCAGAATCGGGACTAGCGGGTACTACGAGCAGTACTTC	TRBJ2-7	few	TRBV15	TRBD2
CAITEYGGGANTEAFF	TGTGCCATCACTGAGTACGGGGGAGGGGCGAACACTGAAGCTTTCTTT	TRBJ1-1	.	TRBV10-3	.
CASTQAGGLAEAFF	TGTGCCAGCACTCAAGCGGGGGGGCTAGCTGAAGCTTTCTTT	TRBJ1-1	.	TRBV25-1	.
CASSLSGSGISYEQYF	TGTGCCAGCAGTTTATCGGGTAGCGGGATCTCCTACGAGCAGTACTTC	TRBJ2-7	.	TRBV27	TRBD2
CASSVGGTNYGYTF	TGCGCCAGCAGCGTCGGAGGCACTAACTATGGCTACACCTTC	TRBJ1-2	.	TRBV5-1	.
CASSHRGLIKGNEQFF	TGTGCCAGCAGCCATCGGGGACTGATTAAGGGAAATGAGCAGTTCTTC	TRBJ2-1	few	TRBV3-1/TRBV3-2	.
CASSSRQVVEKLFF	TGTGCCAGCAGCTCGAGACAGGTTGTCGAAAAACTGTTTTTT	TRBJ1-4	.	TRBV11-2	.
CASSWRLAEEYF	TGTGCCAGCAGTTGGAGGCTGGCAGAAGAGTATTTT	TRBJ2-3	.	TRBV11-2	.
CASSQGQLYYGYTF	TGTGCCAGCAGCCAGGGACAGCTTTACTATGGCTACACCTTC	TRBJ1-2	.	TRBV5-6	TRBD1
CASSSWAVGYTF	TGTGCCAGCAGTTCATGGGCGGTAGGCTACACCTTC	TRBJ1-2	.	TRBV28	.
CASSTGGFYGYTF	TGTGCCAGCAGCACAGGAGGGTTCTATGGCTACACCTTC	TRBJ1-2	.	TRBV7-9	.
CASSVLLSSGANVLTF	TGTGCCAGCAGCGTCTTACTGAGCTCTGGGGCCAACGTCCTGACTTTC	TRBJ2-6	.	TRBV5-5	.
CASSYVGRLQETQYF	TGTGCCAGCAGTTATGTAGGCAGACTACAAGAGACCCAGTACTTC	TRBJ2-5	few	TRBV28	.
CASSIDLNTLNTEAFF	TGTGCCAGTAGTATAGATCTCAACACATTGAACACTGAAGCTTTCTTT	TRBJ1-1	.	TRBV19	.
CASSFEGDTQYF	TGCGCCAGCAGCTTCGAGGGAGATACGCAGTATTTT	TRBJ2-3	.	TRBV5-1	.
CASSLVVAGGAGTEAFF	TGCGCCAGCAGCTTGGTAGTGGCAGGGGGCGCGGGCACTGAAGCTTTCTTT	TRBJ1-1	.	TRBV5-1	TRBD1
CASSQDGGTRAFF	TGTGCCAGCAGCCAAGATGGGGGCACACGGGCTTTCTTT	TRBJ1-1	.	TRBV14	.
CASSMGTGDAGNTIYF	TGCGCCAGCAGCATGGGGACAGGGGACGCTGGAAACACCATATATTTT	TRBJ1-3	few	TRBV5-1	TRBD1
CASSVTSTDTQYF	TGTGCCAGCAGTGTTACTAGCACAGATACGCAGTATTTT	TRBJ2-3	.	TRBV6-4	.
CATTLSTLLISYNSPLHF	TGTGCCACCACTCTATCGACCTTACTAATATCCTATAATTCACCCCTCCACTTT	TRBJ1-6	.	TRBV24-1	.